The present T cell receptor (beta chain) was sequenced within a study of T cell changes during pregnancy in multiple sclerosis. Germline loops: CDR1 SGDLS, CDR2 YYNGEE. The CDR3 contains 12 residues. The ends were cut back, 0 bases at V and 5 bases at J, with 5 bases in the middle. Clones were sequenced by immunoSEQ multiplex PCR, and TCRdb holds only the in-frame ones, with some missing. The profile shows roughly 37,000 clones, about 92% of them singletons. The rearrangement links TRBV9 to TRBJ1-1, with D maybe TRBD1 (5 bases). The sequence derives from a female donor with multiple sclerosis, enrolled in a pregnancy study. Specimen: CD8+ T cells from peripheral blood mononuclear cells, collected before pregnancy. The CDR3 DNA reads as TGTGCCAGCAGCGTAGCAGGGACTGAAGCTTTCTTT. Amino acid sequence: CASSVAGTEAFF.